One sample yielded the 6 T cell receptor beta chains listed below, sequenced in a study of response to subunit inactivated influenza vaccine. TCRdb re-called the RT-PCR reads through MiXCR, storing one row per CDR3 protein. The repertoire has approximately 480,000 distinct CDR3 sequences, approximately 11% of them found once; the top ten carry approximately 12%. This material consisted of PBMCs from blood, taken roughly 6 weeks after vaccination. The source is a man over 45 who received an inactivated influenza vaccine.

This clonotype turned up a few times. The rearrangement links TRBV5-1 to TRBJ2-7; TRBD1 matches 10 bases. Germline loops: CDR1 SGHRS, CDR2 YFSETQ. With 0 bases clipped from V and 2 bases from J, the junction kept 2 bases outside the gene matches. The CDR3 is made up of 15 amino acids. The CDR3 DNA reads TGCGCCAGCAGCTTGGATGGACAGGGGGCCTACGAGCAGTACTTC. This gives the protein CASSLDGQGAYEQYF.

The chain uses TRBV28 and TRBJ2-4; 9 bases map to TRBD1. The CDR3 totals 15 residues. Unmatched junction bases numbered 4, after V lost 7 bases and J lost 0 bases. CDR1 and CDR2 (germline): MDHEN, SYDVKM. The CDR3 sequence: CASTDRGRAKNIQYF. The CDR3 bases are TGTGCCAGCACCGACAGGGGGAGAGCCAAAAACATTCAGTACTTC.

This clonotype was seen ten or more times. This rearrangement joins TRBV7-2 to TRBJ1-1; 11 bases agree with TRBD1. V was clipped by 6 bases and J by 5 bases; unmatched bases: 8. Germline CDR1 and CDR2: SGHTA and FQGNSA. This CDR3 has 15 amino acids. CDR3 in amino acids: CASRTGQGAGTEAFF. The CDR3 DNA is TGTGCCAGCAGAACCGGACAGGGGGCGGGTACTGAAGCTTTCTTT.

Ten or more counts support this clonotype. This chain uses TRBV5-1 with TRBJ1-2; D not certain. Germline CDR1 SGHRS, CDR2 YFSETQ. The CDR3 covers 12 residues. Between the trimmed V and J ends, which lost 2 bases and 4 bases, there was a span of 6 bases. CDR3 nucleotides: TGCGCCAGCAGCTTCGAAGGCTATGGCTACACCTTC. Translating it yields CASSFEGYGYTF.

The V gene is TRBV12-3 or TRBV12-4, the J gene TRBJ2-2; TRBD1 aligns across 10 bases. V gave up 4 bases and J gave up 8 bases; unmatched junction bases: 4. There are 14 residues in the CDR3. CDR3 residues: CASSSRDRGGELFF. The CDR3 nucleotides read TGTGCCAGCAGTTCCCGGGACAGGGGAGGGGAGCTGTTTTTT.

The chain carries TRBV28 and TRBJ1-2; D is ambiguous. Per the germline V gene, CDR1 is MDHEN and CDR2 is SYDVKM. The CDR3 contains 13 residues. V shed 10 bases and J shed 1 base, with 13 bases lying between them. The CDR3 here is CAIRDGINYGYTF. CDR3 coding DNA: TGTGCCATCCGAGACGGAATTAACTATGGCTACACCTTC.